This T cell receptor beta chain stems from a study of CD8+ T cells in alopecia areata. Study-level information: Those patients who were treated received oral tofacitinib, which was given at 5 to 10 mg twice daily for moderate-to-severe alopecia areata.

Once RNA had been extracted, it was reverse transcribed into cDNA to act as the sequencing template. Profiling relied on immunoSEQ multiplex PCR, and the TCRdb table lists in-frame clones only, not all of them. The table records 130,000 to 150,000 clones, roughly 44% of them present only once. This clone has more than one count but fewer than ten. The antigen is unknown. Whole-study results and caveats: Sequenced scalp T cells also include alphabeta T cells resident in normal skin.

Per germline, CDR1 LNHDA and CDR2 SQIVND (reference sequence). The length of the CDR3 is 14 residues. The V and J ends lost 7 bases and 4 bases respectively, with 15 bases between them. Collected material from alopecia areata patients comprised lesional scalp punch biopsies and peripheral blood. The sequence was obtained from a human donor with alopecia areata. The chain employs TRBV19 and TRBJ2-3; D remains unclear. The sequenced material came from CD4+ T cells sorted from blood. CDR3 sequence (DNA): TGTGCCAGTACCCAAACAGTCCGGTCAGATACGCAGTATTTT. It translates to CASTQTVRSDTQYF.